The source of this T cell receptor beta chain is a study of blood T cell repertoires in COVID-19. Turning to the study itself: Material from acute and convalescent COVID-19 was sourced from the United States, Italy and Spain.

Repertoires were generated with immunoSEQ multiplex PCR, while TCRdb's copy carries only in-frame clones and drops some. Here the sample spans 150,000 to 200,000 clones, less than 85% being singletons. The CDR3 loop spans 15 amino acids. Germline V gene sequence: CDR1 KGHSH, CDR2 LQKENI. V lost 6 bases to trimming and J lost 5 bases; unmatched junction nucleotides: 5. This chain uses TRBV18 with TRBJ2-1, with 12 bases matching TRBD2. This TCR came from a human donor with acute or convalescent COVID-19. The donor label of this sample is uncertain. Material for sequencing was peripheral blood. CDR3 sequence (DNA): TGTGCCAGCTCCCGGACTAGCGGGGCGGACAATGAGCAGTTCTTC. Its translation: CASSRTSGADNEQFF.